A single sample is the source of the 8 T cell receptor beta chains below, sequenced in a study of blood T cell repertoires in COVID-19 (dated by TCRdb to about 2020). Library preparation was by the immunoSEQ multiplex PCR assay. TCRdb carries this immuneACCESS record with in-frame sequences only. Its versions omit some clonotypes, under half of them owing to an unresolved V gene in the studies checked, with the rest unexplained. The sample contains around 180,000 clones, 82% of them found a single time. Jointly, the top ten make up 4.5% to 6.5% of the sample. The specimen sequenced was peripheral blood. The source is a woman aged 25 to 39 with acute or convalescent COVID-19.

J is TRBJ1-1 and V is TRBV30; D perhaps matches TRBD1 (5 bases). CDR1 and CDR2 (germline): GTSNPN, SVGIG (reference sequence). V shed 0 bases and J shed 1 base, with 9 bases lying between them. The CDR3 extends over 14 amino acids. DNA for the CDR3: TGTGCCTGGAGTGTACCAAGGGGGAACACTGAAGCTTTCTTT. It is translated as CAWSVPRGNTEAFF.

The chain has TRBV29-1 and TRBJ1-2; D gene uncertain. The germline V gene encodes CDR1 SQVTM and CDR2 ANQGSEA. The CDR3 runs to 14 residues. V was cut by 1 base and J by 6 bases, with 15 bases left in between. The CDR3 coding sequence is TGCAGCGTTGAAGGTGCTGGGAGAATGAATGGCTACACCTTC. As protein: CSVEGAGRMNGYTF.

This chain joins TRBV1 and TRBJ1-6; the table's D call of TRBD1 was not tested on the DNA. TRBV1 is a pseudogene segment. The CDR3 consists of 15 residues. The CDR3 region has the DNA TGCACCAGCAGCCAAAGGACAGGGAGTAATTCACCCCTCCACTTT. It codes for CTSSQRTGSNSPLHF.

The chain recombines TRBV24-1 with TRBJ2-1; tentative D call: TRBD2 (5 bases). CDR1 is KGHDR and CDR2 is SFDVKD in the germline V gene. The length of the CDR3 is 14 residues. Trimming removed 5 bases at V and 0 bases at J, with 7 bases between. CDR3: CATSGESSYNEQFF. The CDR3, as DNA: TGTGCCACCAGTGGGGAGAGCTCCTACAATGAGCAGTTCTTC.

The V call is TRBV9, the J call TRBJ2-1; D possibly corresponds to TRBD2 (5 bases). CDR3 length: 15 amino acids. Trimming left V 3 bases short and J 7 bases short, with 17 bases between. Germline lookup yields CDR1 SGDLS and CDR2 YYNGEE. The CDR3 loop reads CASSGPGLKANEQFF. In DNA, the CDR3 is TGTGCCAGCAGCGGCCCCGGACTCAAGGCAAATGAGCAGTTCTTC.

This clone was detected only a few times. The rearrangement joins TRBV6-6 to TRBJ1-5; D perhaps matches TRBD1 (6 bases). The CDR3 has 15 amino acids. Germline CDR1 is MNHNY and CDR2 is SVGAGI (reference sequence). V lost 2 bases, J lost 1 base, and 9 bases lay in between. The CDR3 nucleotides are TGTGCCAGCAGTTACATGGGGGCGAGCAATCAGCCCCAGCATTTT. It encodes CASSYMGASNQPQHF.

There are many counts of this clone. The J gene is TRBJ1-5, the V gene TRBV29-1; 8 bases fit TRBD1. The V and J ends lost 4 bases and 6 bases, in that order; junction bases with no gene match: 5. CDR3 length equals 13 residues. In germline, CDR1 is SQVTM, CDR2 ANQGSEA. DNA for the CDR3: TGCAGCGTTGCCCCAGGGGGCGGTCAGCCCCAGCATTTT. It is translated as CSVAPGGGQPQHF.

The gene calls are TRBV5-1 and TRBJ2-3; 8 bases map to TRBD2. V gave up 1 base and J gave up 5 bases; unmatched junction bases: 6. The CDR3 has 15 residues. Germline CDR1 and CDR2: SGHRS and YFSETQ. The CDR3: CASSLTGGPGDTQYF. CDR3 nucleotides: TGCGCCAGCAGCTTGACGGGAGGGCCTGGAGATACGCAGTATTTT.